This T cell receptor (beta chain) comes out of a study of blood T cell repertoires in COVID-19. Study-level background: Acute and convalescent COVID-19 specimens originated in the United States, Italy and Spain. PBMCs, B-cell-depleted T cells, or T cells provided the cDNA or gDNA that made up the material.

The CDR3 has 17 residues. The J segment lost 0 bases and the V segment lost 4 bases, leaving 12 bases of the junction unmatched. Germline loops: CDR1 GTSNPN, CDR2 SVGIG (reference sequence). Per the original methods: The assay estimated nucleated cells by amplifying reference gene primers. Clones were read by immunoSEQ multiplex PCR, and TCRdb kept only the in-frame ones, dropping some. From that table come the V and J calls and clone size; the DNA was used to work out D and trimming. The sample includes roughly 160,000 clones, about 80% of them seen just once. The sequence derives from a man aged 70 or older with active or convalescent COVID-19. Sequencing was performed on peripheral blood. The chain joins TRBV30 to TRBJ1-5; 7 bases are shared with TRBD1. The CDR3 loop is CAWNPGQPPYSNQPQHF. In DNA form, the CDR3 reads TGTGCCTGGAATCCGGGACAGCCTCCTTATAGCAATCAGCCCCAGCATTTT.